Only a few counts were recorded for the clone carrying this T cell receptor (beta chain). Antigen: not known. The sample originates from a study of Ad26.COV2.S vaccination and SARS-CoV-2 variants. Study-level information: Intramuscular Ad26.COV2.S doses were given once or twice, 56 days apart.

Treatment given: over 15 received Ad26.COV2.S at low or high dose, single or two shots; roughly 5 received placebo; per-sample allocation not given. Sample collection was performed on day 63 after the first vaccine or placebo injection. This person who donated was an adult of 18-55 years in Boston. The CDR3 runs to 15 residues. CDR1 and CDR2 from the germline V gene are ENHRY and SYGVKD. J lost 5 bases, V lost 4 bases, and 10 bases had no gene match. Profiled with immunoSEQ multiplex PCR; TCRdb holds only in-frame clones, not every one. This sample carries around 340,000 clones, 86% of them seen once, and the ten largest clones take approximately 12%. Study-level points and caveats: It is possible that the TCR breadth and depth analyses underestimated the total T cell responses. A substantial breadth of spike-specific CD8+ and CD4+ T cell responses after vaccination has been reported.

Specimen: peripheral blood, collected in a trial of Ad26.COV2.S vaccine versus placebo. The origin of this receptor is a person between 18 and 59 years old who received the Ad26.COV2.S COVID-19 vaccine or a placebo. This chain joins TRBV10-3 and TRBJ1-2, with 7 bases fitting TRBD1. In DNA, the CDR3 is TGTGCCATCAGTGGGTCCCCGACAGGGAAATATGGCTACACCTTC. Its translation is CAISGSPTGKYGYTF.